Described below is a single T cell receptor (beta chain) sequence and its context. Its antigen remains unknown. The data were obtained in a study of radiotherapy plus CTLA-4 blockade in lung cancer. Notes on the study in general: Clones derived from tumor TCRs expanded in blood after radiotherapy plus ipilimumab. Increased serum interferon-beta after radiation also reportedly predicted response strongly.

Alongside CTLA-4 blockade with ipilimumab, patients with chemo-refractory metastatic non-small-cell lung cancer received focal radiation. The germline V gene encodes CDR1 MDHEN and CDR2 SYDVKM. With 3 bases removed from V and 3 bases from J, the gap between germline ends came to 21 bases. This CDR3 is 17 amino acids long. Sequencing was performed with immunoSEQ multiplex PCR; in TCRdb, only in-frame clones are kept and a portion is missing. Among about 60,000 clones listed, 70% to 80% were seen once. The sequence derives from a human donor with non-small cell lung cancer whose response to radiotherapy plus ipilimumab could not be evaluated. The source material was peripheral blood, sampled from a patient treated with radiotherapy plus ipilimumab. This chain links TRBV28 with TRBJ2-7, with D perhaps matching TRBD2 (8 bases). The CDR3 sequence is CASSFRGGQYKDYEQYF. In nucleotides, the CDR3 is TGTGCCAGCAGTTTCCGGGGGGGACAGTACAAGGACTACGAGCAGTACTTC.